The following is a TCR beta chain sequence with its context. The record originates from a study of cytomegalovirus exposure and HLA in healthy donors. Trimming removed 0 bases at V and 5 bases at J, with 34 bases between. The V gene's germline CDR1 is ENHRY and CDR2 SYGVKD. The CDR3 loop spans 23 amino acids. It was with 60 Vbeta and 13 Jbeta primers that the PCR ran. TCRdb's copy holds only in-frame clones and misses some; the assay was immunoSEQ multiplex PCR. The top ten hold 6.3% of the sample, which has just over 150,000 clones, around 80% seen once. The chain employs TRBV10-3 and TRBJ1-4; D not resolved. This TCR was sampled from a male donor in good health and CMV-seropositive. Sequenced input: PBMCs. CDR3 protein: CAISESKNFTDRGGRYRNEKLFF. The CDR3 DNA sequence: TGTGCCATCAGTGAGTCCAAAAACTTCACGGACCGCGGAGGGAGATACCGGAATGAAAAACTGTTTTTT.